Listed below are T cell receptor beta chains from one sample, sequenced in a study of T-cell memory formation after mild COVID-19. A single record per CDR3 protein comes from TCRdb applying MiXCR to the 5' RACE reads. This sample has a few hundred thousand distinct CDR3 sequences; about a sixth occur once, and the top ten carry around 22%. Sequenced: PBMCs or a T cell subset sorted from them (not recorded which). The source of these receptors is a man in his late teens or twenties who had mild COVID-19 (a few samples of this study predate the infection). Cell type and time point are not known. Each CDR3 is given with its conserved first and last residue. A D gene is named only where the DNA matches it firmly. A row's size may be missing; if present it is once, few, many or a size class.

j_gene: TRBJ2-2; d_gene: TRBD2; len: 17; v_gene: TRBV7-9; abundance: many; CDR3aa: CASSPGLAGGLDGELFF; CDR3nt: TGTGCCAGCAGCCCCGGACTAGCGGGGGGATTGGACGGGGAGCTGTTTTTT
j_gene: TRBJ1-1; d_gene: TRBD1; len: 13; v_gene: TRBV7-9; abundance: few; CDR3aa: CASSQGGATEAFF; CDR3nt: TGTGCCAGCAGCCAGGGGGGGGCCACTGAAGCTTTCTTT
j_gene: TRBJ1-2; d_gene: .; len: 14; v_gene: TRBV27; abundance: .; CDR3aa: CASSFSRTAYGYTF; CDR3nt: TGTGCCAGCAGTTTCTCCCGGACAGCCTATGGCTACACCTTC
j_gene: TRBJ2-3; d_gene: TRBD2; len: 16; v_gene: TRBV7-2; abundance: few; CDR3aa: CASSSARGGRTDTQYF; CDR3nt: TGTGCCAGCAGCTCCGCCCGGGGGGGGCGAACAGATACGCAGTATTTT
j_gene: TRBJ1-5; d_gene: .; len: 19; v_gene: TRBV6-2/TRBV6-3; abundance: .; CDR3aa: CASSYSRDRSLYSNQPQHF; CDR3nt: TGTGCCAGCAGTTACTCGAGAGACAGGAGCCTTTATAGCAATCAGCCCCAGCATTTT
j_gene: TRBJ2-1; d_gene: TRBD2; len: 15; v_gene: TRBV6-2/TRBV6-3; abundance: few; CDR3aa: CASSYGTSGSREQFF; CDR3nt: TGTGCCAGCAGTTACGGGACTAGCGGGTCCCGGGAGCAGTTCTTC
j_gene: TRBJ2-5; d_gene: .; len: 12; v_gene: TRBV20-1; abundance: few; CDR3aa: CSARSVEETQYF; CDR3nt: TGCAGTGCTAGGAGCGTCGAAGAGACCCAGTACTTC
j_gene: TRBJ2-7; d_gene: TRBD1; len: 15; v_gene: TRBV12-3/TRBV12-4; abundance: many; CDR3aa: CASSYTGVGPYEQYF; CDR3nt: TGTGCCAGCAGCTATACAGGGGTGGGCCCCTACGAGCAGTACTTC
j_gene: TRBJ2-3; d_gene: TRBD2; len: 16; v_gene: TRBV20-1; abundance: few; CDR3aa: CSARPSIAGRTDTQYF; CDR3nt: TGCAGCGCTAGGCCCTCTATAGCGGGGCGCACAGATACGCAGTATTTT
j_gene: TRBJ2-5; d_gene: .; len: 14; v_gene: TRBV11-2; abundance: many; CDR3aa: CASSLPGAQETQYF; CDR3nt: TGTGCCAGCAGCTTACCAGGGGCCCAAGAGACCCAGTACTTC
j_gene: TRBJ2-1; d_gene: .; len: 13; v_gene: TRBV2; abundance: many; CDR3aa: CASSVLAIYEQFF; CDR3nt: TGTGCCAGCAGTGTCCTAGCTATTTATGAGCAGTTCTTC